This T cell receptor (beta chain) was captured in a study of blood T cell repertoires in COVID-19. Study information: Spain, Italy and the United States supplied samples that represented acute and convalescent COVID-19. Sources were T cells, B-cell-depleted T cells, or PBMCs; the material itself was cDNA or gDNA.

Authors' processing steps: The assay estimated nucleated cells by amplifying reference gene primers. Assay: immunoSEQ multiplex PCR; the TCRdb copy retains only in-frame clones and omits some. For V, J and clone size, that table is used; D and trimming come from the DNA. The repertoire holds 150,000 to 200,000 clones, with nearly 90% as singletons. CDR3 length equals 14 residues. The germline gives CDR1 SGHNT, CDR2 YYREEE (reference sequence). V was trimmed by 4 bases and J by 1 base, leaving 11 bases between them. Comment on this clone: This sample includes further DNA sequences coding for the same CDR3.

The receptor was derived from a man between 18 and 29 years old who had recovered from COVID-19. The specimen was peripheral blood. This chain joins TRBV5-4 and TRBJ1-1, with D perhaps matching TRBD1 (5 bases). The CDR3 sequence: CASSLAGGNTEAFF. In DNA, the CDR3 is TGTGCCAGCAGCCTGGCCGGGGGGAACACTGAAGCTTTCTTT.